This T cell receptor (beta chain) was captured in a study of CD8+ T cells in alopecia areata. It was cDNA, reverse transcribed from extracted RNA, that served as the sequencing template. Data came from immunoSEQ multiplex PCR; TCRdb stores just in-frame clones and leaves some out. The table includes approximately 100,000 clones, roughly 42% detected once. The CDR3 totals 13 residues. Trimming stripped 8 bases from V and 6 bases from J, with 14 bases between. Germline V CDR1 and CDR2: GTSNPN, SVGIG (reference sequence). This clone was seen a handful of times. This TCR came from a human donor with alopecia areata. Sequencing input: CD4+ T cells sorted from blood. The chain is built from TRBV30 and TRBJ2-6; the D gene is possibly TRBD2 (5 bases). The DNA for the CDR3 is TGTGCCCAACCGGACGGGGAGGCCAACGTCCTGACTTTC. Protein product: CAQPDGEANVLTF.